The 8 T cell receptor beta chains below come from one sample, sequenced in a study of type 1 regulatory T cells. MiXCR, applied by TCRdb to the reads, yields one record per CDR3 protein. This table holds tens of thousands of distinct CDR3 sequences, over 55% found once. These TCRs are of unknown antigen specificity. Input material: cultured T cells, either the whole culture or a sorted T cell fraction (not recorded which). Indicated subset: Tr1-enriched cell product generated in vitro against host alloantigens. The source is a human donor in good health.

CDR3: CASSLAGTHQPQHF. In DNA form, the CDR3 reads TGTGCCAGCAGCTTAGCCGGGACCCATCAGCCCCAGCATTTT. The chain joins TRBV7-8 to TRBJ1-5; possible D gene TRBD1, 5 bases. The V gene lost 0 bases and the J gene lost 5 bases, with 8 bases spanning the gap. Germline V gene lookup returns CDR1 SGHVS and CDR2 FQNEAQ. CDR3 length: 14 amino acids.

This chain uses TRBV12-3 or TRBV12-4 with TRBJ2-3; 12 bases agree with TRBD2. After removal of 6 bases from V and 5 bases from J, the junction contained 9 bases not matched to a gene. The CDR3 runs to 16 residues. The CDR3 protein is CASSPKTSGGEDTQYF. DNA of the CDR3: TGTGCCAGCAGCCCAAAGACTAGCGGGGGAGAAGATACGCAGTATTTT.

The chain is built from TRBV5-4 and TRBJ1-2, with TRBD1 as a possible D gene (6 bases). The germline CDR1 and CDR2 sequences are SGHNT and YYREEE (reference sequence). The CDR3 is 16 amino acids. Trimming stripped 4 bases from V and 3 bases from J, with 19 bases between. The CDR3 reads CASSAGRQVLDYGYTF. The CDR3 nucleotides read TGTGCCAGCAGCGCCGGGCGACAGGTTTTGGACTATGGCTACACCTTC.

This chain links TRBV7-3 with TRBJ2-3; TRBD1 agrees at 9 bases. Trimming took 9 bases from V and 2 from J; bases not matched to a gene: 3. Germline CDR1 and CDR2: SGHTA and FQGTGA. The CDR3 has 13 amino acids. CDR3 loop: CASGQGFTDTQYF. In DNA form, the CDR3 reads TGTGCCAGTGGACAGGGGTTCACAGATACGCAGTATTTT.

The V and J genes are TRBV5-1 and TRBJ2-2; TRBD2 matches at 8 bases. CDR1 SGHRS and CDR2 YFSETQ come from the germline V gene. Trimming cost V 4 bases and J 1 base; bases outside gene matches: 12. The CDR3 runs to 18 residues. The CDR3 loop reads CASSPRSRAGVNTGELFF. The DNA for the CDR3 is TGCGCCAGCAGCCCCCGGAGCCGAGCGGGGGTGAACACCGGGGAGCTGTTTTTT.

The chain couples TRBV7-2 to TRBJ2-3, with D possibly TRBD2 on 5 matching bases. Germline loops: CDR1 SGHTA, CDR2 FQGNSA. V was clipped by 5 bases and J by 3 bases, with 12 bases between them. This CDR3 has 14 amino acids. In DNA, the CDR3 is TGTGCCAGCAGCACGTTTAGCGCGACAGATACGCAGTATTTT. Translating gives CASSTFSATDTQYF.

The CDR3 bases are TGTGCCAGCAGGGCAGGGGGCAGATACGAGCAGTACTTC. This translates into CASRAGGRYEQYF. The chain carries TRBV6-5 and TRBJ2-7, with 8 bases that match TRBD1. The CDR3 has 13 residues. With 6 bases clipped from V and 4 bases from J, the junction kept 5 bases outside the gene matches. The V gene's germline CDR1 is MNHEY and CDR2 SVGAGI.

Comments on this clonotype: A much larger clone lies one base from this, so it may be a read error. This chain connects TRBV20-1 to TRBJ2-1, with 13 nucleotides matching TRBD2. Germline CDR1 reads DFQATT; CDR2 reads SNEGSKA (reference sequence). The CDR3 sequence is 14 residues long. The junction had 8 bases not matched to a gene; V was cut back by 5 bases and J by 10 bases. The DNA of the CDR3 is TGCAGTGCTCTGCTGACTAGCGGGGGGTGGGAGCAGTTCTTC. Translation gives CSALLTSGGWEQFF.